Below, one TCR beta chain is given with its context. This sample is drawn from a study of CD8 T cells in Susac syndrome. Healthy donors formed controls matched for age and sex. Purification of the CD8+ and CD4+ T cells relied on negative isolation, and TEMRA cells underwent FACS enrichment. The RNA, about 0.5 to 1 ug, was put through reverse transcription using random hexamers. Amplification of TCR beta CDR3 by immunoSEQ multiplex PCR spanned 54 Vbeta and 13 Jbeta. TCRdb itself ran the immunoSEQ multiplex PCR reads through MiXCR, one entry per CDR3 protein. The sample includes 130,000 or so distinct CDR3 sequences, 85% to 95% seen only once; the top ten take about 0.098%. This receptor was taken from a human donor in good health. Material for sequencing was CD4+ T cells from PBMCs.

The CDR3 sequence is CASSFSAGTEAFF. CDR3 bases: TGTGCCAGCAGTTTTAGTGCGGGGACGGAAGCTTTCTTT. The rearrangement joins TRBV12-3 or TRBV12-4 to TRBJ1-1; the D gene is possibly TRBD1 (5 bases). The CDR3 extends over 13 amino acids. Between the trimmed V and J ends, which lost 3 bases and 8 bases, there was a span of 13 bases.